These 27 T cell receptor beta chains originate from one sample sequenced in a study of cytomegalovirus exposure and HLA in healthy donors (dated by TCRdb to the late 2010s). The library was made by the immunoSEQ multiplex PCR assay. For the multiplex PCR, a mixture combining 60 forward primers for TCR Vbeta segments and 13 reverse primers for TCR Jbeta segments was used. What TCRdb holds here is the immuneACCESS table cut down to in-frame rearrangements. Part of the clones is not present; checked against another copy, under half of the missing clones reflect an unresolved V gene, and the others are unexplained. The sample table holds 180,000 or so clones, of which more than 80% were seen once. The ten largest clones add up to 4.9% of the sample. Sample: PBMCs. The receptors stem from a woman younger than 30 in good health and CMV-seropositive.

The sample holds a few counts of this clone. This chain joins TRBV15 and TRBJ2-2; 8 bases line up with TRBD1. The CDR3 totals 14 residues. Germline trimming cut 2 bases from V and 6 bases from J; bases unmatched to any gene: 2. CDR1 is LNHNV, CDR2 YYDKDF, per germline (reference sequence). The CDR3 reads CATSRNRGSGELFF. The DNA of the CDR3 is TGTGCCACCAGCAGAAACAGGGGGTCCGGGGAGCTGTTTTTT.

This sequence joins TRBV11-2 and TRBJ1-2, with a weak D call TRBD1 (5 bases). The CDR3 has 14 amino acids. V was pared by 1 base and J by 4 bases, with 10 bases between. Per the germline V gene, CDR1 is SGHAT and CDR2 is FQNNGV. CDR3 residues: CASSLAGVSYGYTF. For the CDR3, the DNA is TGTGCCAGCAGCTTAGCGGGGGTTAGCTATGGCTACACCTTC.

The V gene is TRBV6-1, the J gene TRBJ2-7, with 7 bases lining up with TRBD1. The CDR3 runs 18 residues. The germline V gene has CDR1 MNHNS and CDR2 SASEGT. V shed 3 bases, J shed 2 bases, and the junction held 16 bases outside the gene matches. CDR3 sequence (DNA): TGTGCCAGCAGTGATACCGGGACAGCCAACCCACTTCCCTACGAGCAGTACTTC. Protein sequence: CASSDTGTANPLPYEQYF.

This chain joins TRBV15 and TRBJ1-2; 9 nucleotides line up with TRBD1. The ends lost 5 bases at V and 6 bases at J; junction bases unmatched: 4. The CDR3 contains 13 residues. Germline V CDR1 and CDR2: LNHNV, YYDKDF (reference sequence). CDR3 in DNA: TGTGCCACCAGCCCCAGGACAGGGGATGGCTACACCTTC. Encoded protein: CATSPRTGDGYTF.

The J gene is TRBJ1-2, the V gene TRBV19; D may be TRBD1 (6 bases). V lost 5 bases and J 1 base, leaving 17 bases between the germline ends. Germline V lookup: CDR1 LNHDA, CDR2 SQIVND (reference sequence). The CDR3 length is 16 residues. The CDR3 region is CASSVSGTRDNYGYTF. The CDR3 nucleotides are TGTGCCAGTAGTGTAAGCGGGACAAGGGATAACTATGGCTACACCTTC.

This chain links TRBV6-1 with TRBJ2-7; tentative D call: TRBD1 (6 bases). Trimming stripped 3 bases from V and 5 bases from J, with 20 bases between. Germline V gives CDR1 MNHNS, CDR2 SASEGT. CDR3 size: 16 residues. In DNA, the CDR3 is TGTGCCAGCAGTGAGATTGTCGGCAGGGGTGGCAACGAGCAGTACTTC. Encoded protein: CASSEIVGRGGNEQYF.

This clone showed up just a few times. The chain links TRBV11-2 to TRBJ2-1; tentatively, D is TRBD1 (5 bases). This CDR3 comprises 17 residues. V dropped 5 bases and J dropped 0 bases, with 17 bases sitting between them. The germline CDR1 and CDR2 sequences are SGHAT and FQNNGV. CDR3 residues: CASSHYPQESSYNEQFF. In DNA form, the CDR3 reads TGTGCCAGCAGCCACTACCCACAGGAGAGCTCCTACAATGAGCAGTTCTTC.

This clone turned up a few times. The chain links TRBV2 to TRBJ1-6, with 7 bases identical to TRBD1. The CDR3 is 15 amino acids. V trimming: 3 bases; J trimming: 5 bases; junction bases outside the gene matches: 4. The germline V gene has CDR1 SNHLY and CDR2 FYNNEI. CDR3 in DNA: TGTGCCAGCAGTGAGGGGGACAGCCATAATTCACCCCTCCACTTT. This sequence encodes CASSEGDSHNSPLHF.

The chain carries TRBV25-1 and TRBJ2-1; D possibly corresponds to TRBD1 (6 bases). The CDR3 runs 16 residues. Deletions cut 7 bases from V and 5 bases from J, with 21 bases between. Germline loops: CDR1 MGHDK, CDR2 SYGVNS. In nucleotides, the CDR3 is TGTGCCAGCACCAACCACGGGGCAGGGGACCACAATGAGCAGTTCTTC. This gives the protein CASTNHGAGDHNEQFF.

The rearrangement joins TRBV29-1 to TRBJ1-1, with D perhaps matching TRBD1 (5 bases). This CDR3 contains 14 residues. CDR1 and CDR2 (germline): SQVTM, ANQGSEA. Trimming removed 0 bases at V and 5 bases at J, with 13 bases between. Written as DNA, the CDR3 is TGCAGCGTTGAAGATGCGGGGGTAGGGACTGAAGCTTTCTTT. This translates into CSVEDAGVGTEAFF.

The CDR3, as DNA: TGTGCCAGCAGCTTAGTCGCGGGGGCCGAGCAGTACTTC. This encodes CASSLVAGAEQYF. The chain employs TRBV11-2 and TRBJ2-7, with D possibly TRBD2 on 7 matching bases. The ends were cut back, 1 base at V and 6 bases at J, with 10 bases in the middle. The CDR3 covers 13 residues. Germline CDR1 is SGHAT and CDR2 is FQNNGV. The full variable domain, its missing parts supplied by reference TRBV11-2 and TRBJ2-7, is EAGVAQSPRYKIIEKRQSVAFWCNPISGHATLYWYQQILGQGPKLLIQFQNNGVVDDSQLPKDRFSAERLKGVDSTLKIQPAKLEDSAVYLCASSLVAGAEQYFGPGTRLTVT.

This clone was detected only once. J is TRBJ2-1 and V is TRBV14, with D perhaps matching TRBD1 (6 bases). CDR3 length equals 14 residues. Trimming shortened V by 0 bases and J by 10 bases, and 13 bases separated the two germline ends. Germline V gene lookup returns CDR1 SGHDN and CDR2 FVKESK. CDR3 sequence reads: CASSQDLYRGEQFF. The DNA of the CDR3 is TGTGCCAGCAGCCAAGATCTTTATAGGGGGGAGCAGTTCTTC.

The J gene is TRBJ1-1, the V gene TRBV4-3; D remains ambiguous. CDR1 LGHNA and CDR2 YSLEER come from the germline V gene. There are 13 residues in the CDR3. V was pared by 0 bases and J by 8 bases, with 10 bases between. The CDR3 bases are TGCGCCAGCAGCCAAGAAGCCGAACTCGAAGCTTTCTTT. This codes for CASSQEAELEAFF.

The chain carries TRBV7-2 and TRBJ2-7; maybe TRBD2 (7 bases). Trimming removed 5 bases from V and 4 bases from J, with 18 bases in between. The CDR3 loop spans 15 amino acids. CDR1 is SGHTA, CDR2 FQGNSA, per germline. CDR3 protein: CASSRGAGDLYEQYF. The CDR3, as DNA: TGTGCCAGCAGCCGGGGGGCAGGGGACTTGTACGAGCAGTACTTC.

The chain is built from TRBV11-1 and TRBJ2-5; D not certain. V lost 6 bases and J lost 2, with 22 bases in between. CDR1 SGHAT and CDR2 FQDESV come from the germline V gene (reference sequence). The CDR3 is 17 residues long. DNA of the CDR3: TGTGCCAGCAGACGCCCAGCCTCAGGTCCTCAGCAAGAGACCCAGTACTTC. It codes for CASRRPASGPQQETQYF.

V is TRBV5-3 and J is TRBJ1-5; 7 bases line up with TRBD1. TRBV5-3 belongs to the ORF category, with a function that is uncertain. The CDR3 is 18 amino acids. V was clipped by 4 bases and J by 1 base; unmatched bases: 14. The CDR3: CARSLTPGQVRSNQPQHF. The CDR3 nucleotides read TGTGCCAGAAGCCTGACCCCCGGACAGGTCCGAAGCAATCAGCCCCAGCATTTT.

CDR3 region: CASSSIRGLGNEKLFF. The CDR3, as DNA: TGTGCCAGCAGTTCGATTAGGGGGCTGGGGAATGAAAAACTGTTTTTT. The chain links TRBV6-6 to TRBJ1-4; 7 bases align to TRBD1. Germline assignment: CDR1 MNHNY and CDR2 SVGAGI (reference sequence). The CDR3 runs 16 residues. The junction had 10 bases not matched to a gene; V was cut back by 4 bases and J by 5 bases.

The V call is TRBV7-2, the J call TRBJ1-5, with D possibly being TRBD1 (5 bases). The CDR3 contains 17 residues. The germline gives CDR1 SGHTA, CDR2 FQGNSA. V was cut by 5 bases and J by 0 bases, with 17 bases left in between. CDR3 nucleotide sequence: TGTGCCAGCAGCCTCATCCCGACGGGGGGTAGCAATCAGCCCCAGCATTTT. Translation gives CASSLIPTGGSNQPQHF.

This clone was recorded only once. The genes are TRBV29-1 and TRBJ2-7, with 11 bases that match TRBD1. Looked up from germline, CDR1 is SQVTM and CDR2 is ANQGSEA. The V and J ends lost 7 bases and 5 bases, in that order; junction bases with no gene match: 4. This CDR3 has 12 amino acids. CDR3: CSARTGGNEQYF. The CDR3 DNA reads TGCAGCGCCCGGACAGGGGGCAACGAGCAGTACTTC.

The V gene is TRBV4-1, the J gene TRBJ2-1; TRBD2 might be the D (5 bases). The CDR3 is 13 residues long. Germline CDR1 and CDR2: MGHRA and YSYEKL. V gave up 6 bases and J gave up 5 bases, with 11 bases separating them. For the CDR3, the DNA is TGCGCCAGCAGTCCGCAGCGGAACAATGAGCAGTTCTTC. Translating gives CASSPQRNNEQFF.

The chain uses TRBV4-3 and TRBJ1-1; possible D gene TRBD1, 6 bases. Germline assignment: CDR1 LGHNA and CDR2 YSLEER. The CDR3 has 15 residues. V lost 0 bases, J lost 8 bases, and 16 bases lay in between. CDR3 loop: CASSQDPTGLIEAFF. The CDR3, as DNA: TGCGCCAGCAGCCAAGACCCGACAGGACTCATCGAAGCTTTCTTT.

The rearrangement links TRBV5-1 to TRBJ2-2, with a tentative D call TRBD1 (6 bases). Germline-derived CDR1 and CDR2 are SGHRS and YFSETQ. This CDR3 is 17 amino acids long. The V end was cut by 4 bases, the J end by 0 bases, with 16 bases between. CDR3: CASSKRTDYTNTGELFF. The CDR3 nucleotides are TGCGCCAGCAGCAAAAGGACAGACTACACGAACACCGGGGAGCTGTTTTTT.

The V call is TRBV28, the J call TRBJ1-5; D ambiguous. Trimming removed 4 bases from V and 9 bases from J, with 10 bases in between. This CDR3 region has 12 residues. CDR1 is MDHEN and CDR2 is SYDVKM in the germline V gene. This CDR3 is CASSSGVGPQHF. CDR3 sequence (DNA): TGTGCCAGCAGTTCCGGGGTAGGGCCCCAGCATTTT. Full variable domain (missing parts from reference TRBV28 and TRBJ1-5): DVKVTQSSRYLVKRTGEKVFLECVQDMDHENMFWYRQDPGLGLRLIYFSYDVKMKEKGDIPEGYSVSREKKERFSLILESASTNQTSMYLCASSSGVGPQHFGDGTRLSIL.

This clone was recorded once. The rearrangement links TRBV6-5 to TRBJ2-7; D possibly corresponds to TRBD2 (5 bases). The CDR3 extends over 16 amino acids. In germline, CDR1 is MNHEY, CDR2 SVGAGI. The V and J ends lost 2 bases and 4 bases respectively, with 18 bases between them. CDR3 region: CASSYISAGKSYEQYF. CDR3 coding DNA: TGTGCCAGCAGTTACATTTCTGCCGGGAAGTCTTACGAGCAGTACTTC.

J is TRBJ1-4 and V is TRBV19; 9 bases agree with TRBD1. There are 13 residues in the CDR3. The V gene end was trimmed by 10 bases and the J gene end by 11 bases; junction bases not matched to a gene: 11. CDR1 and CDR2 from the germline V gene are LNHDA and SQIVND (reference sequence). CDR3 protein: CATSITGGKKLFF. In DNA form, the CDR3 reads TGTGCCACCTCAATTACAGGGGGCAAGAAACTGTTTTTT.

J is TRBJ2-2 and V is TRBV27; no clear D gene. The germline V gene encodes CDR1 MNHEY and CDR2 SMNVEV (reference sequence). This CDR3 is 12 amino acids long. The ends were cut back, 4 bases at V and 2 bases at J, with 2 bases in the middle. CDR3 coding DNA: TGTGCCAGCAGTTCAAACACCGGGGAGCTGTTTTTT. This translates into CASSSNTGELFF.

This clone has only a few counts. The chain couples TRBV18 to TRBJ1-6; no clear D. The germline gives CDR1 KGHSH, CDR2 LQKENI. Trimming cost V 3 bases and J 6 bases, with 15 bases left between them. The CDR3 runs 16 residues. The CDR3 nucleotides are TGTGCCAGCTCACCCCTAGAGACTGAAGTTAATTCACCCCTCCACTTT. The encoded protein is CASSPLETEVNSPLHF.